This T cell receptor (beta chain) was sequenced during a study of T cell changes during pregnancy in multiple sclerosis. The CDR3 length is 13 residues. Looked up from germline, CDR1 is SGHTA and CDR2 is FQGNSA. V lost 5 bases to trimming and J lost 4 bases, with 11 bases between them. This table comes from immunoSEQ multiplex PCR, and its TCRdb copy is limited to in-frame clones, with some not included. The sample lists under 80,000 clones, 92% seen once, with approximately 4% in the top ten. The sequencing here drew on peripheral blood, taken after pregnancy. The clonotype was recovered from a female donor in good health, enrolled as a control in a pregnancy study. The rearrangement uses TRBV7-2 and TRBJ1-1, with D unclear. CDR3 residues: CASSTTPVTEAFF. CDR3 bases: TGTGCCAGCAGCACTACACCTGTCACTGAAGCTTTCTTT. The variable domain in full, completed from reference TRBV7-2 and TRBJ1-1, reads GAGVSQSPSNKVTEKGKDVELRCDPISGHTALYWYRQSLGQGLEFLIYFQGNSAPDKSGLPSDRFSAERTGGSVSTLTIQRTQQEDSAVYLCASSTTPVTEAFFGQGTRLTVV.